Described below is a single TCR beta chain sequence and its context. Its antigen is not known. Indicated time point: peripheral blood 6 weeks after treatment start. Samples spanned pretreatment and treatment, with 1 to 8 time points per patient. The sample belongs to a study of PD-L1 blockade in urothelial cancer. For the study at large: Patients' prior chemotherapy regimens numbered 0 to 3. Blood samples had a median of 141,255 T cells.

This table comes from immunoSEQ multiplex PCR, and its TCRdb copy is limited to in-frame clones, with some not included. In the table there are approximately 30,000 clones, about 89% of which are singletons. The CDR3 runs 16 residues. Germline V gene lookup returns CDR1 SGDLS and CDR2 YYNGEE. V gave up 2 bases and J gave up 1 base; unmatched junction bases: 8. Overall study findings and caveats: Better progression-free and overall survival followed lower pretreatment blood clonality.

The chain uses TRBV9 and TRBJ2-5; 7 bases fit TRBD2. Source: PBMCs, taken around atezolizumab (anti-PD-L1) treatment. This clonotype originated in a man aged 80 or over with urothelial cancer. This CDR3 is CASSVSGLRSQETQYF. The CDR3 nucleotides are TGTGCCAGCAGCGTTAGCGGGCTACGGTCCCAAGAGACCCAGTACTTC.